What follows are 25 T cell receptor beta chains derived from one specimen sequenced in a study of human T cells and chemical hapten exposure. Each CDR3 protein gets one entry after TCRdb re-called the RACE reads with MiXCR. The profile shows about 84,000 distinct CDR3 sequences, more than 9% of them singletons. The time point was: patch test 2, 6 weeks after DPC sensitization. Treatment noted: therapeutic diphenylcyclopropenone sensitization with weekly scalp DPC. The input for sequencing was whole blood, taken in connection with sensitization to the hapten diphenylcyclopropenone (DPC). The source of these receptors is a woman aged 50 to 60 with alopecia areata. Some clones in this sample may be carry-over from other donors' samples.

This clonotype was seen ten or more times. The chain has TRBV7-2 and TRBJ2-2; 12 positions agree with TRBD2. V lost 0 bases to trimming and J lost 1 base; unmatched junction nucleotides: 18. This CDR3 contains 23 residues. In germline, CDR1 is SGHTA, CDR2 FQGNSA. CDR3 loop: CASSLALWGRTSGKDRNTGELFF. Here the CDR3 DNA reads TGTGCCAGCAGCTTAGCGCTATGGGGCCGGACTAGCGGGAAGGACCGGAACACCGGGGAGCTGTTTTTT. The variable domain in full, completed from reference TRBV7-2 and TRBJ2-2, reads GAGVSQSPSNKVTEKGKDVELRCDPISGHTALYWYRQSLGQGLEFLIYFQGNSAPDKSGLPSDRFSAERTGGSVSTLTIQRTQQEDSAVYLCASSLALWGRTSGKDRNTGELFFGEGSRLTVL.

This clonotype appeared many times. This chain uses TRBV7-9 with TRBJ2-1; 13 nucleotides agree with TRBD2. The V segment lost 3 bases and the J segment 4 bases; nucleotides outside the gene matches: 18. This CDR3 comprises 21 residues. Germline CDR1 and CDR2: SEHNR and FQNEAQ (reference sequence). The CDR3 coding sequence is TGTGCCAGCAGCTTGGAGCCTACTAGCGGGAGGGACCTTTTTGCATACAATGAGCAGTTCTTC. Translation: CASSLEPTSGRDLFAYNEQFF. Full variable domain (rest looked up from reference TRBV7-9 and TRBJ2-1): DTGVSQNPRHKITKRGQNVTFRCDPISEHNRLYWYRQTLGQGPEFLTYFQNEAQLEKSRLLSDRFSAERPKGSFSTLEIQRTEQGDSAMYLCASSLEPTSGRDLFAYNEQFFGPGTRLTVL.

The CDR3: CSASFLASGSQSYNEQFF. In nucleotides, the CDR3 is TGCAGTGCTAGTTTTCTGGCTAGCGGGAGTCAATCCTACAATGAGCAGTTCTTC. This chain uses TRBV20-1 with TRBJ2-1; 10 positions agree with TRBD2. V lost 3 bases, J lost 1 base, and 12 bases stayed unmatched. This CDR3 comprises 18 residues. Germline assignment: CDR1 DFQATT and CDR2 SNEGSKA (reference sequence).

This clonotype was observed at least ten times. V is TRBV5-4 and J is TRBJ1-5; D gene ambiguous. V was clipped by 2 bases and J by 1 base, with 4 bases between them. Germline CDR1 SGHNT, CDR2 YYREEE (reference sequence). The CDR3 contains 13 residues. The CDR3, as DNA: TGTGCCAGCAGCTTCGGAAGCAATCAGCCCCAGCATTTT. It is translated as CASSFGSNQPQHF.

Comment on this clonotype: Germline is not matched at one junction end, which may reflect a read error. The gene calls are TRBV9 and TRBJ2-3, with D unclear. The germline V gene encodes CDR1 SGDLS and CDR2 YYNGEE. CDR3 length: 14 amino acids. The DNA for the CDR3 is TGTGCCAGCAGCTTCCGAGGCCCCACAGATACGCAGTATTTC. Its protein product is CASSFRGPTDTQYF.

The gene calls are TRBV28 and TRBJ1-1; D gene unclear. This CDR3 is built from 12 residues. V was shortened by 5 bases and J by 4 bases, with 8 bases between the two germline ends. CDR1 MDHEN and CDR2 SYDVKM come from the germline V gene. DNA for the CDR3: TGTGCCAGCAGTCCCCTCGTCACTGAAGCTTTCTTT. Protein product: CASSPLVTEAFF.

This clonotype has just a few counts. Here the CDR3 DNA reads TGTGCCAGCAGTGAGCAGGGGGGCACAGATACGCAGTATTTT. This sequence encodes CASSEQGGTDTQYF. V and J are TRBV6-4 and TRBJ2-3; TRBD1 matches 7 bases. CDR1 is MRHNA and CDR2 is SNTAGT in the germline V gene. The CDR3 is 14 residues long. The V segment lost 3 bases and the J segment 1 base; nucleotides outside the gene matches: 1.

There are many counts of this clonotype. This chain uses TRBV10-3 with TRBJ1-6; D is undetermined. Germline V gene sequence: CDR1 ENHRY, CDR2 SYGVKD. Trimming removed 6 bases from V and 0 bases from J, with 6 bases in between. The CDR3 runs to 14 residues. The CDR3 DNA sequence: TGTGCCATCAGAGGGAGCTCCTATAATTCACCCCTCCACTTT. This sequence encodes CAIRGSSYNSPLHF.

This clonotype was detected many times. The genes are TRBV7-9 and TRBJ1-5, with D unclear. The CDR3 length is 12 residues. V was clipped by 7 bases and J by 6 bases, with 10 bases between them. Germline CDR1 reads SEHNR; CDR2 reads FQNEAQ (reference sequence). The CDR3 loop reads CASTNPGQPQHF. The CDR3 DNA reads TGTGCCAGCACCAACCCCGGTCAGCCCCAGCATTTT.

V gene TRBV27 combines with J gene TRBJ1-2; 10 bases fit TRBD1. Germline V gives CDR1 MNHEY, CDR2 SMNVEV (reference sequence). The ends lost 6 bases at V and 5 bases at J; junction bases unmatched: 12. The CDR3 spans 16 residues. CDR3 in amino acids: CASRSAGTGEVYGYTF. CDR3 DNA sequence: TGTGCCAGCAGAAGCGCCGGGACAGGGGAAGTATATGGCTACACCTTC.

This clonotype was detected many times. CDR3: CASRRGGGFSGELFF. CDR3 DNA: TGTGCCAGCAGGCGTGGGGGAGGATTCAGCGGGGAGCTGTTTTTT. This rearrangement joins TRBV6-5 to TRBJ2-2; weak D call: TRBD2 (6 bases). Looked up from germline, CDR1 is MNHEY and CDR2 is SVGAGI. The CDR3 runs 15 residues. Trimming left V 6 bases short and J 7 bases short, with 18 bases between.

This chain connects TRBV27 to TRBJ2-1; D remains ambiguous. Germline V gene lookup returns CDR1 MNHEY and CDR2 SMNVEV (reference sequence). This CDR3 spans 14 amino acids. The ends were cut back, 0 bases at V and 4 bases at J, with 7 bases in the middle. As DNA, the CDR3 is TGTGCCAGCAGTTTATCGGGAATTTACAATGAGCAGTTCTTC. Translating it yields CASSLSGIYNEQFF.

This clonotype was counted ten times or more. In DNA, the CDR3 is TGCGCCAGCAGCCAAGACTCTCTAGCGGGCGGAGTCGAGCAGTACTTC. This codes for CASSQDSLAGGVEQYF. J is TRBJ2-7 and V is TRBV4-3; 8 bases line up with TRBD2. In germline, CDR1 is LGHNA, CDR2 YSLEER. Trimming took 0 bases from V and 6 from J; bases not matched to a gene: 10. The CDR3 is 16 residues long.

This clonotype was counted between two and nine times. The chain combines TRBV3-1 with TRBJ1-1; D is ambiguous. This CDR3 has 13 residues. V was pared by 5 bases and J by 7 bases, with 14 bases between. From germline, CDR1 is LGHDT and CDR2 YNNKEL (reference sequence). Here the CDR3 reads CASSYDGPYEAFF. CDR3 bases: TGTGCCAGCAGCTACGACGGGCCCTATGAAGCTTTCTTT.

This clonotype occurred a few times. This chain joins TRBV20-1 and TRBJ2-3, with D perhaps matching TRBD1 (5 bases). Germline V lookup: CDR1 DFQATT, CDR2 SNEGSKA (reference sequence). V lost 1 base, J lost 5 bases, and 10 bases lay in between. The CDR3 is 13 residues long. CDR3 DNA: TGCAGTGCTAGAGGATCCCAGGGAGATACGCAGTATTTT. Translated: CSARGSQGDTQYF.

This clonotype showed up just a few times. The rearrangement links TRBV28 to TRBJ1-2, with 7 nucleotides matching TRBD1. Germline CDR1 and CDR2: MDHEN and SYDVKM. V gave up 1 base and J gave up 5 bases; unmatched junction bases: 4. CDR3 size: 14 residues. The CDR3 is CASSLLDRVYGYTF. The DNA of the CDR3 is TGTGCCAGCAGTTTATTAGACAGGGTTTATGGCTACACCTTC.

This clonotype was seen a few times. V gene TRBV18 combines with J gene TRBJ1-2; no clear D gene. Per the germline V gene, CDR1 is KGHSH and CDR2 is LQKENI. There are 16 residues in the CDR3. V dropped 3 bases and J dropped 8 bases, with 22 bases sitting between them. CDR3 DNA sequence: TGTGCCAGCTCACCTGTCTTTGAGCGGAGACCTATGGGCTACACCTTC. This gives the protein CASSPVFERRPMGYTF.

V usage is TRBV6-6 and J usage is TRBJ2-5; 9 bases are shared with TRBD1. The germline V gene has CDR1 MNHNY and CDR2 SVGAGI (reference sequence). Germline trimming cut 6 bases from V and 5 bases from J; bases unmatched to any gene: 10. CDR3 length: 15 amino acids. This chain's CDR3 is CASSPKDRGRETQYF. CDR3 DNA: TGTGCCAGCAGCCCGAAAGACAGGGGGAGGGAGACCCAGTACTTC.

As regards this clonotype: One end of the junction is discordant with germline, which a read error may explain. The CDR3 sequence: CATSVGSTALNLRNAEAFF. CDR3 in DNA: TGTGCCACCAGTGTTGGTTCAACTGCACTGAATTTACGGAACGCTGAAGCTTTCTTT. This chain links TRBV24-1 with TRBJ1-1; no firm D call. Germline assignment: CDR1 KGHDR and CDR2 SFDVKD. The CDR3 loop spans 19 amino acids.

This clonotype occurred many times. This chain uses TRBV29-1 with TRBJ2-5, with D maybe TRBD2 (6 bases). CDR3 length: 13 residues. Per the germline V gene, CDR1 is SQVTM and CDR2 is ANQGSEA. V lost 6 bases and J 4 bases, leaving 15 bases between the germline ends. CDR3 coding DNA: TGCAGCGTCGACACCCTGGGGGGAGAGACCCAGTACTTC. Translating it yields CSVDTLGGETQYF.

This clonotype was detected many times. The chain has TRBV20-1 and TRBJ2-5; no reliable D call. The length of the CDR3 is 14 residues. Germline V gene lookup returns CDR1 DFQATT and CDR2 SNEGSKA (reference sequence). V was clipped by 3 bases and J by 5 bases, with 16 bases between them. CDR3 sequence reads: CSARSSAGQETQYF. DNA for the CDR3: TGCAGTGCTAGGAGTAGTGCCGGGCAGGAGACCCAGTACTTC.

This clonotype was seen ten or more times. J is TRBJ2-2 and V is TRBV19; 11 bases align to TRBD1. From germline, CDR1 is LNHDA and CDR2 SQIVND (reference sequence). The V and J ends lost 5 bases and 4 bases, in that order; junction bases with no gene match: 6. This CDR3 is built from 16 residues. CDR3: CASSGGQGAGTGELFF. For the CDR3, the DNA is TGTGCCAGTAGTGGTGGACAGGGGGCAGGCACCGGGGAGCTGTTTTTT.

In its sample, this clonotype was seen many times. The genes are TRBV20-1 and TRBJ1-5; the D gene is possibly TRBD1 (6 bases). Germline values: CDR1 DFQATT, CDR2 SNEGSKA (reference sequence). This CDR3 is built from 12 residues. The CDR3 reads CRGAGGNQPQHF. The CDR3 DNA sequence: TGCAGGGGGGCAGGGGGCAATCAGCCCCAGCATTTT.

This rearrangement joins TRBV19 to TRBJ2-5; no clear D gene. The germline CDR1 and CDR2 sequences are LNHDA and SQIVND (reference sequence). The CDR3 has 15 residues. Trimming removed 7 bases from V and 5 bases from J, with 20 bases in between. CDR3 sequence: CASTPTDSRGETQYF. CDR3 bases: TGTGCCAGTACCCCGACGGATAGCCGTGGTGAGACCCAGTACTTC.

This clonotype has a count of ten or more. The chain has TRBV2 and TRBJ2-3; 9 bases match TRBD2. CDR3 length equals 16 residues. Germline V gene lookup returns CDR1 SNHLY and CDR2 FYNNEI. V was clipped by 5 bases and J by 4 bases; unmatched bases: 10. As DNA, the CDR3 is TGTGCCAGCAGTACCCGTTTAGCGGGAGACGCAGATACGCAGTATTTT. It translates to CASSTRLAGDADTQYF.